The clone carrying this T cell receptor (beta chain) came up once. Per the germline V gene, CDR1 is SGHRS and CDR2 is YFSETQ. The junction had 8 bases not matched to a gene; V was cut back by 2 bases and J by 2 bases. CDR3 length: 16 residues. These data originate in a study of blood T cell repertoires in COVID-19. Across the whole study: The United States, Italy and Spain provided the acute and convalescent COVID-19 samples.

The protocol was immunoSEQ multiplex PCR, while the TCRdb copy is restricted to in-frame clones and leaves out a portion. In the table there are approximately 390,000 clones, around 87% of which are singletons. The rearrangement links TRBV5-1 to TRBJ2-7; 9 nucleotides line up with TRBD1. The TCR sequence derives from a woman between 55 and 75 years old with COVID-19, enrolled during active disease. Sequenced material: peripheral blood. CDR3 amino acids: CASSLPRDREPYEQYF. The CDR3 nucleotides are TGCGCCAGCAGCTTACCTCGGGACAGGGAACCCTACGAGCAGTACTTC.